This T cell receptor (delta chain) was identified in a study of gamma-delta T cells after stem cell transplantation. TCRdb reanalysed the RT-PCR reads via CATT. This sample has around 2,000 delta-chain clones, with 0.9% to 1.4% found just once. The sequencing input was gamma-delta T cells. The clonotype comes from a human donor. It is not recorded whose cells these are; they may come from a transplant donor.

The CDR3 DNA reads as TGTGCCACTGTGGGGAGTACTGGGGGATTTCGGGTCGAGGCCGATAAACTCATCTTT. This translates into CATVGSTGGFRVEADKLIF. The chain joins TRDV2 to TRDJ1, with 10 bases aligning to TRDD3. This CDR3 contains 19 residues. Germline lookup yields CDR1 GEAIGNYY and CDR2 EKD. The V gene end was trimmed by 9 bases and the J gene end by 3 bases; junction bases not matched to a gene: 24.